This T cell receptor beta chain stems from a study of T cells in Graves' hyperthyroidism and ophthalmopathy. General observations from the study: Classification by a 13 V-J model distinguished ophthalmopathy from stable hyperthyroidism.

Amplification of TCR beta CDR3 regions was performed using RNA transcripts as template. The study used the HTBI primer set for a first-round RT-PCR of the TCR CDR3. From the multiplex PCR reads, TCRdb called clonotypes with MiXCR, one entry per CDR3 protein. The sample has 600,000 or so distinct CDR3 sequences; more than 12% are singletons. PBMCs were sourced from approximately 9 ml fresh peripheral blood. This clonotype was observed at least ten times. Its specificity is unknown. This TCR derives from a woman aged 50 to 60 with Graves' ophthalmopathy. Sequencing input: blood.

The CDR3 region is CSARSGETYEQYF. The CDR3 bases are TGCAGTGCTAGAAGCGGGGAGACGTACGAGCAGTACTTC. J is TRBJ2-7 and V is TRBV20-1, with TRBD2 matching 7 bases. The ends lost 2 bases at V and 4 bases at J; junction bases unmatched: 5. Germline CDR1 is DFQATT and CDR2 is SNEGSKA (reference sequence). The CDR3 totals 13 residues.